Presented here are 19 T cell receptor beta chains from one specimen sequenced in a study of CD8 T cells in Susac syndrome. Random hexamers were used to reverse transcribe the RNA input (roughly 0.5 to 1 ug). TCRdb re-derived calls from the immunoSEQ multiplex PCR reads in MiXCR, one entry per CDR3 protein. There are approximately 200,000 distinct CDR3 sequences in the sample; around 93% occur only once, and about 0.08% lies in the top ten. Sequences were obtained from CD4+ T cells from PBMCs. These receptors were collected from a human donor with multiple sclerosis.

The V gene is TRBV10-3, the J gene TRBJ1-1; D gene unclear. V lost 5 bases and J 1 base, leaving 5 bases between the germline ends. The CDR3 contains 12 residues. Germline lookup yields CDR1 ENHRY and CDR2 SYGVKD. CDR3 sequence (DNA): TGTGCCATCAGTATACAGAACACTGAAGCTTTCTTT. Translation: CAISIQNTEAFF.

V is TRBV9 and J is TRBJ2-3; no reliable D call. Germline CDR1 reads SGDLS; CDR2 reads YYNGEE. V shed 0 bases and J shed 6 bases, with 14 bases lying between them. The CDR3 has 15 amino acids. This chain's CDR3 is CASSVAPLQVDTQYF. In nucleotides, the CDR3 is TGTGCCAGCAGCGTAGCTCCGCTCCAAGTCGATACGCAGTATTTT.

The rearrangement links TRBV6-1 to TRBJ1-5; no clear D. The CDR3 is 16 amino acids. Germline lookup yields CDR1 MNHNS and CDR2 SASEGT. V was pared by 2 bases and J by 3 bases, with 14 bases between. The CDR3 sequence is CASSESWGGNNQPQHF. The CDR3 nucleotides are TGTGCCAGCAGTGAATCCTGGGGAGGAAACAATCAGCCCCAGCATTTT.

This clonotype was counted once. The CDR3 DNA reads TGTGCCAGCAGCCAAGCCCGGAGCGGGGGGGCTGGTGAGCAGTTCTTC. Translating gives CASSQARSGGAGEQFF. The chain recombines TRBV3-1 with TRBJ2-1; TRBD2 aligns across 10 bases. From germline, CDR1 is LGHDT and CDR2 YNNKEL (reference sequence). This CDR3 has 16 amino acids. Trimming at V came to 1 base and at J to 9 bases, leaving 9 bases not matched to a gene.

The genes are TRBV30 and TRBJ1-1; tentatively, D is TRBD1 (6 bases). Germline V gene lookup returns CDR1 GTSNPN and CDR2 SVGIG (reference sequence). The CDR3 is made up of 14 amino acids. V was clipped by 2 bases and J by 6 bases, with 16 bases between them. CDR3 coding DNA: TGTGCCTGGAGTTCGATATGGGGGGGCGCTGAAGCTTTCTTT. Translated: CAWSSIWGGAEAFF.

For the CDR3, the DNA is TGCAGCGCCCGCTACAGGGATGACACTGAAGCTTTCTTT. Protein: CSARYRDDTEAFF. The chain has TRBV29-1 and TRBJ1-1; TRBD1 might be the D (6 bases). The CDR3 runs to 13 residues. Germline lookup yields CDR1 SQVTM and CDR2 ANQGSEA. Trimming took 7 bases from V and 3 from J, leaving 15 bases between them.

CDR3 DNA sequence: TGTGCCAGCACCCCAGCGGGGCAGAGTAGCTCCTACGAGCAGTACTTC. Its protein product is CASTPAGQSSSYEQYF. The chain couples TRBV12-3 or TRBV12-4 to TRBJ2-7; 7 bases are shared with TRBD2. Unmatched junction bases numbered 12, after V lost 7 bases and J lost 0 bases. This CDR3 is built from 16 residues.

The CDR3 here is CASRRGGTEAFF. In nucleotides, the CDR3 is TGTGCCAGTAGAAGGGGGGGCACTGAAGCTTTCTTT. V usage is TRBV19 and J usage is TRBJ1-1; maybe TRBD1 (6 bases). The CDR3 consists of 12 residues. The germline V gene encodes CDR1 LNHDA and CDR2 SQIVND (reference sequence). Between the trimmed V and J ends, which lost 6 bases and 4 bases, there was a span of 9 bases.

This chain uses TRBV7-2 with TRBJ2-3, with TRBD2 matching 8 bases. The V segment lost 1 base and the J segment 2 bases; nucleotides outside the gene matches: 5. CDR1 is SGHTA, CDR2 FQGNSA, per germline. CDR3 length: 16 residues. CDR3 protein: CASSLVGGGITDTQYF. CDR3 DNA: TGTGCCAGCAGCTTAGTGGGCGGGGGGATCACAGATACGCAGTATTTT. Using reference TRBV7-2 and TRBJ2-3 for the parts outside the CDR3, the full variable domain is GAGVSQSPSNKVTEKGKDVELRCDPISGHTALYWYRQSLGQGLEFLIYFQGNSAPDKSGLPSDRFSAERTGGSVSTLTIQRTQQEDSAVYLCASSLVGGGITDTQYFGPGTRLTVL.

V gene TRBV5-6 combines with J gene TRBJ1-2; D gene unclear. The germline gives CDR1 SGHDT, CDR2 YYEEEE. The V end was cut by 0 bases, the J end by 8 bases, with 11 bases between. There are 13 residues in the CDR3. CDR3 region: CASSLGQLGGYTF. DNA for the CDR3: TGTGCCAGCAGCTTGGGCCAACTTGGCGGCTACACCTTC.

The chain joins TRBV20-1 to TRBJ2-3, with TRBD2 matching 9 bases. CDR3 length equals 14 residues. The germline CDR1 and CDR2 sequences are DFQATT and SNEGSKA (reference sequence). Unmatched junction bases numbered 3, after V lost 4 bases and J lost 1 base. The CDR3 loop is CSANSGGGTDTQYF. For the CDR3, the DNA is TGCAGTGCTAATAGCGGGGGAGGCACAGATACGCAGTATTTT.

The chain links TRBV12-3 or TRBV12-4 to TRBJ2-1; the match to TRBD2 covers 14 bases. The CDR3 loop spans 18 amino acids. The V segment lost 6 bases and the J segment 5 bases; nucleotides outside the gene matches: 12. CDR3 region: CASSRGGGLAGGHNEQFF. CDR3 nucleotide sequence: TGTGCCAGCAGCCGGGGAGGAGGACTAGCGGGGGGACACAATGAGCAGTTCTTC.

This clonotype was observed a handful of times. Written as DNA, the CDR3 is TGTGCCAGCAGCGCTCAGGGGAGCACTGAAGCTTTCTTT. Its protein product is CASSAQGSTEAFF. The chain is built from TRBV3-1 and TRBJ1-1; a weak D match, TRBD1 (6 bases). This CDR3 has 13 residues. V was trimmed by 5 bases and J by 4 bases, leaving 11 bases between them. CDR1 is LGHDT, CDR2 YNNKEL, per germline (reference sequence).

The chain joins TRBV27 to TRBJ1-2; a weak D match, TRBD1 (5 bases). The germline V gene has CDR1 MNHEY and CDR2 SMNVEV (reference sequence). Trimming pared 6 bases from V and 8 bases from J, leaving 16 bases between. The CDR3 has 13 residues. CDR3 DNA sequence: TGTGCCAGCAGGGGTGGGGGTACGGGGGGCTACACCTTC. Protein product: CASRGGGTGGYTF.

This clonotype has more than one count but fewer than ten. The chain has TRBV11-3 and TRBJ2-3; D gene ambiguous. The CDR3 runs 13 residues. The germline V and J ends were trimmed by 5 bases and 4 bases, with 10 bases remaining between them. Germline V CDR1 and CDR2: SGHNT, YENEEA. This chain's CDR3 is CASSQRLADTQYF. CDR3 bases: TGTGCCAGCAGCCAGAGGCTAGCAGATACGCAGTATTTT.

The rearrangement uses TRBV29-1 and TRBJ1-1, with D maybe TRBD1 (5 bases). The CDR3 sequence is 12 residues long. Germline loops: CDR1 SQVTM, CDR2 ANQGSEA. With 2 bases removed from V and 10 bases from J, the gap between germline ends came to 14 bases. The CDR3 loop reads CSVERGREAAFF. The CDR3 region has the DNA TGCAGCGTTGAAAGGGGACGGGAGGCAGCTTTCTTT. The complete variable domain, with remaining parts taken from reference TRBV29-1 and TRBJ1-1, reads SAVISQKPSRDICQRGTSLTIQCQVDSQVTMMFWYRQQPGQSLTLIATANQGSEATYESGFVIDKFPISRPNLTFSTLTVSNMSPEDSSIYLCSVERGREAAFFGQGTRLTVV.

This clonotype was observed a single time. The V call is TRBV12-3 or TRBV12-4, the J call TRBJ1-4; 9 bases fit TRBD1. V shed 6 bases, J shed 1 base, and the junction held 9 bases outside the gene matches. There are 17 residues in the CDR3. CDR3 loop: CASSYYGQGRTNEKLFF. The DNA for the CDR3 is TGTGCCAGCAGCTACTACGGACAGGGGAGAACTAATGAAAAACTGTTTTTT.

The chain couples TRBV5-1 to TRBJ1-6; D gene uncertain. The CDR3 sequence is 14 residues long. Trimming left V 1 base short and J 10 bases short, with 12 bases between. Germline V gene lookup returns CDR1 SGHRS and CDR2 YFSETQ. CDR3 protein: CASSLSGYGSPLHF. The CDR3, as DNA: TGCGCCAGCAGCTTGTCAGGCTATGGATCACCCCTCCACTTT.

V and J are TRBV27 and TRBJ2-7; D unresolved. V was shortened by 6 bases and J by 6 bases, with 9 bases between the two germline ends. This CDR3 spans 11 amino acids. The germline gives CDR1 MNHEY, CDR2 SMNVEV (reference sequence). Here the CDR3 DNA reads TGTGCCAGCAGGTCGATCCGCGAGCAGTACTTC. It codes for CASRSIREQYF.